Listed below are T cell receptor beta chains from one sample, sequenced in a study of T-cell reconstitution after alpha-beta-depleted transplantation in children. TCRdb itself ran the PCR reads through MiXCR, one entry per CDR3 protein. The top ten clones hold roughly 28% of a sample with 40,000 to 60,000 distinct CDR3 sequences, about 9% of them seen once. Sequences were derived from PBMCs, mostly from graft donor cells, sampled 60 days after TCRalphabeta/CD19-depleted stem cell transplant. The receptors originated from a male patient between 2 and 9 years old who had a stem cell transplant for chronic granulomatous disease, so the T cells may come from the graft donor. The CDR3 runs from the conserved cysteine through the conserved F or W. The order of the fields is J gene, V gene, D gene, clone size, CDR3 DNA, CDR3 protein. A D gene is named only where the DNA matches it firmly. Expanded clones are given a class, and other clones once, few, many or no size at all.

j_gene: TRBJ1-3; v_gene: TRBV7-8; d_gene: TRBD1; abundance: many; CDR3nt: TGTGCCAGCAGCCCGGGGACAGGCTCTGGAAACACCATATATTTT; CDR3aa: CASSPGTGSGNTIYF
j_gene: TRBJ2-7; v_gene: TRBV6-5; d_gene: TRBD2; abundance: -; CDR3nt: TGTGCCAGCAGTTCCCAAAGACTAGCGGGAGGCAAGTACGAGCAGTACTTC; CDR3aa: CASSSQRLAGGKYEQYF
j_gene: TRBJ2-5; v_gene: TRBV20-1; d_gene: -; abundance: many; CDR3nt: TGCAGTGCCGTAATAGGTCAGCAGTACTTC; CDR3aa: CSAVIGQQYF
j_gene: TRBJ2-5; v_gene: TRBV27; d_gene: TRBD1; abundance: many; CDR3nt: TGTGCCAGCAGTTTCCTAGGACAGGGCCAAGAGACCCAGTACTTC; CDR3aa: CASSFLGQGQETQYF
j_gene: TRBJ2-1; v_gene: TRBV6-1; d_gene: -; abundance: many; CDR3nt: TGTGCCAGCAGTGTATCCGGGGGTTTTGATGAGCAGTTCTTC; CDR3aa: CASSVSGGFDEQFF
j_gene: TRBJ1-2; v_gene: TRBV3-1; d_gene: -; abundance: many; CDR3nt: TGTGCCAGCAGCCAAGAATGGCGGTATGGCTACACCTTC; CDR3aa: CASSQEWRYGYTF
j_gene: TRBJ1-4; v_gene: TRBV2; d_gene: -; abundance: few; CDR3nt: TGTGCCAGCCACCAAACAGGGATTAAACTGTTTTTT; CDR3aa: CASHQTGIKLFF
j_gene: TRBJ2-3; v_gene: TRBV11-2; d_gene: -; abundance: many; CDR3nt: TGTGCCAGCAGCTTTAGGGGGGATACGCAGTATTTT; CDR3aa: CASSFRGDTQYF
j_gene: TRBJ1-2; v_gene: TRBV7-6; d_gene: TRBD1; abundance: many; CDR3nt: TGTGCCAGCAGCTCAATAGGACAGGGGGCAGACGGCTACACCTTC; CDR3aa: CASSSIGQGADGYTF
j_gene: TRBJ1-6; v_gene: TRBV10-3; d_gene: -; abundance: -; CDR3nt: TGTGCCATCAGCCCACAACTGGGGGGCGCAAGGAATTCACCCCTCCACTTT; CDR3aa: CAISPQLGGARNSPLHF
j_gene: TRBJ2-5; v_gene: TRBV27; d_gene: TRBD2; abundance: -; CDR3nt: TGTGCCAGCAGTTTATCGGGGACTAGCGGGAGTGAGACCCAGTACTTC; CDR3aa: CASSLSGTSGSETQYF
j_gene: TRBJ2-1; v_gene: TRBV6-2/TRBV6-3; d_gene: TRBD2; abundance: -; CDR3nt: TGTGCCAGCAGTTACCAGCGGGAGTATAATGAGCAGTTCTTC; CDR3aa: CASSYQREYNEQFF
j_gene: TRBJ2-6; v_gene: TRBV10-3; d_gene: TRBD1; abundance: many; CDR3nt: TGTGCCATCAGGGATGACAGGGCCTCTGGGGCCAACGTCCTGACTTTC; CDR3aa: CAIRDDRASGANVLTF
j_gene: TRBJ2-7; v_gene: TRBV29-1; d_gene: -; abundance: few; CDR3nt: TGCAGCGTTGTAGTAGCGGTGGGGTTCTACGAGCAGTACTTC; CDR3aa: CSVVVAVGFYEQYF
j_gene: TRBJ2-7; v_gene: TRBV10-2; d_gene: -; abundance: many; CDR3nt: TGCGCCAGCAGTGAGTCCCTAAAGGCCCCCTCCTACGAGCAGTACTTC; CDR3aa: CASSESLKAPSYEQYF
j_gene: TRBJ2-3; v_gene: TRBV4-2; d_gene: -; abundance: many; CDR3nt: TGTGCCAGCAGCCAAGGACGGCCTAGTGTTCAAGATACGCAGTATTTT; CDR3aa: CASSQGRPSVQDTQYF
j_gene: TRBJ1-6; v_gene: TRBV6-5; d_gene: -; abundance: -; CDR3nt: TGTGCCAGCAGACTAGGGGCCCTAAATTCACCCCTCCACTTT; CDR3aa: CASRLGALNSPLHF
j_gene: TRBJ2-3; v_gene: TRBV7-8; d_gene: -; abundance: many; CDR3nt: TGTGCCAGCAGCTCTCCAGATACGCAGTATTTT; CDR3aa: CASSSPDTQYF
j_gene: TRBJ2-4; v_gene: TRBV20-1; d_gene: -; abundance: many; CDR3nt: TGCAGTGCTCAGTCATATCTAGCCAAAAACATTCAGTACTTC; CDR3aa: CSAQSYLAKNIQYF
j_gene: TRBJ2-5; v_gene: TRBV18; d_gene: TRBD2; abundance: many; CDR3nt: TGTGCCAGCTCCACCAGGCCCACTAGCGGGAGTTGGGAGACCCAGTACTTC; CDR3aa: CASSTRPTSGSWETQYF
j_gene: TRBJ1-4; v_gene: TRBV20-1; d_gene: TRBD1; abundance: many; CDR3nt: TGCAGTGCCCTGGACAGGGTTTCGGAAAAACTGTTTTTT; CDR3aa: CSALDRVSEKLFF
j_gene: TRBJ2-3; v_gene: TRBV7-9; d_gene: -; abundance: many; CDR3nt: TGTGCCAGCAGCGCCTCTCGGGGGAGGACGGATACGCAGTATTTT; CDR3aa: CASSASRGRTDTQYF
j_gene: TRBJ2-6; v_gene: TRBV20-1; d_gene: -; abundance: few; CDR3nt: TGCAGCCCGCTAGACCTGGGCTCTGGGGCCAACGTCCTGACTTTC; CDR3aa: CSPLDLGSGANVLTF
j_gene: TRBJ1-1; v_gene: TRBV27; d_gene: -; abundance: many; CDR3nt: TGTGCCAGCAGTCCCACAGGGACTGCTGAAGCTTTCTTT; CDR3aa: CASSPTGTAEAFF
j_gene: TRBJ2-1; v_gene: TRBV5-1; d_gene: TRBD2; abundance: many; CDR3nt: TGCGCCAGCAGCGAACCGGGACTAGCGGGAGCTCGGTCGATCAATGAGCAGTTCTTC; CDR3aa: CASSEPGLAGARSINEQFF
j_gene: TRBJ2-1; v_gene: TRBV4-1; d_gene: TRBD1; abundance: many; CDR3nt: TGCGCCAGCAGCCCGCAGACCGGGACAGGGGACAATGAGCAGTTCTTC; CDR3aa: CASSPQTGTGDNEQFF
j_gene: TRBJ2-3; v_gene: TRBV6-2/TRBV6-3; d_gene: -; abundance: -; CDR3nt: TGTGCCAGCAGTTACCGAGTAGTTGGGGAACGCACAGATACGCAGTATTTT; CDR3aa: CASSYRVVGERTDTQYF
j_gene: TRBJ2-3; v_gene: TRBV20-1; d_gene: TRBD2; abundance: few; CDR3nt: TGCAGTGCTAGAGATGGGACTAGCGGGGACACAGATACGCAGTATTTT; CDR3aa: CSARDGTSGDTDTQYF
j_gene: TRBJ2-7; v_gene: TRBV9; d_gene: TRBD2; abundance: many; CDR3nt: TGTGCCAGCAGCCCATCTAGCGGGAGGGGCCACGAGCAGTACTTC; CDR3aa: CASSPSSGRGHEQYF
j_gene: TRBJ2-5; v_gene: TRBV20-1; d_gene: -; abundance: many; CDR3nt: TGCAGTGCTAGACAAGAGACCCAGTACTTC; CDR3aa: CSARQETQYF
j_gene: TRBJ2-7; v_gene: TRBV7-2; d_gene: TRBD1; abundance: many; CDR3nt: TGTGCCAGCAGCTTCGACAGGGGGGTAACCTACGAGCAGTACTTC; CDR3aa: CASSFDRGVTYEQYF
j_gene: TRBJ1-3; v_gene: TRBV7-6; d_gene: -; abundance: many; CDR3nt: TGTGCCAGCAGCACCCAGGAAGGGCTCGGAAACACCATATATTTT; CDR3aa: CASSTQEGLGNTIYF
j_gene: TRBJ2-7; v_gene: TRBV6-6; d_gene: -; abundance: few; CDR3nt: TGTGCCAGCACCAAGGAGATTCCCTACGAGCAGTACTTC; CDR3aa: CASTKEIPYEQYF
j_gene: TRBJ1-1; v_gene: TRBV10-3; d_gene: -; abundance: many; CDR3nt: TGTGCCATCAGTGAAGTTCGCGAAGCTTTCTTT; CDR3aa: CAISEVREAFF
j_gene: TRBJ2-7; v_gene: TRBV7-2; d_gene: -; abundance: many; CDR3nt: TGTGCCAGCAGCCCAGGGGTGGGGACCCCCAGCTACGAGCAGTACTTC; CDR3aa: CASSPGVGTPSYEQYF
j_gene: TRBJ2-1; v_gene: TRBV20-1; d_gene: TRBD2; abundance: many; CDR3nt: TGCAGTGCTGAACTAGCGGGAAGTTCCTACAATGAGCAGTTCTTC; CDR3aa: CSAELAGSSYNEQFF
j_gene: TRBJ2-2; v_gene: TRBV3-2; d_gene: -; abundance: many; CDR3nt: TGTGCCAGCAGCCAAGGCCCAGTTTTTAGCGGGCTTCGGACCGGGGAGCTGTTTTTT; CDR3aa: CASSQGPVFSGLRTGELFF
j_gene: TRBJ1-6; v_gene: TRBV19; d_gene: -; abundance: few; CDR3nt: TGTGCCAGTAGTATCGGGATACCGTATAATTCACCCCTCCACTTT; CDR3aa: CASSIGIPYNSPLHF
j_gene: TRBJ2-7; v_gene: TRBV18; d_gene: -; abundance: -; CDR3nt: TGTGCCAGCTCATTTGGCTTTGGCTACGAGCAGTACTTC; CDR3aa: CASSFGFGYEQYF
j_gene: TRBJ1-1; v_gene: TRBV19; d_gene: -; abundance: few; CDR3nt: TGTGCCAGTAGAACAGGGACTGAAGCTTTCTTT; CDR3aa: CASRTGTEAFF
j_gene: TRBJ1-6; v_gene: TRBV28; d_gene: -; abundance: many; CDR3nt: TGTGCCAGCACTTATTCCGGGTATAATTCACCCCTCCACTTT; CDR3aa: CASTYSGYNSPLHF
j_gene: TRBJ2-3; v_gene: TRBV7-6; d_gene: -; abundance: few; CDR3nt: TGTGCCAGCAGCTACCGGACAGCCACAGATACGCAGTATTTT; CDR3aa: CASSYRTATDTQYF
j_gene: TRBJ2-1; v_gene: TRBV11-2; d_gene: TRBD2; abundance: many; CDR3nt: TGTGCCAGCAGCTTAAGGGGACTAGCGGGCCCACTCCCTTGGGGGCAGTTCTTC; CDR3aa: CASSLRGLAGPLPWGQFF
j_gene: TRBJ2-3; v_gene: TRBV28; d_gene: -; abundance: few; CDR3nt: TGTGCCAGCACCATTGGGGGGGCGATGGGCACAGATACGCAGTATTTT; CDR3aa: CASTIGGAMGTDTQYF
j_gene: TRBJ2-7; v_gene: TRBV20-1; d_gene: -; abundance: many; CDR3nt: TGCAGTGCTAGTACTGGGAAGGCCTACGAGCAGTACTTC; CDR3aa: CSASTGKAYEQYF
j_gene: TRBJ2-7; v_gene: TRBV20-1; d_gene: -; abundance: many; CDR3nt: TGCAGTGCTAGGGCCACCCTATGGGAGCAGTACTTC; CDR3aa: CSARATLWEQYF
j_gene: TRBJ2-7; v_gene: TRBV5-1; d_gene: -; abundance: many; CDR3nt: TGCGCCAGCAGCTACCAGAGCGGGCGAGCGTCCTACGAGCAGTACTTC; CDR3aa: CASSYQSGRASYEQYF
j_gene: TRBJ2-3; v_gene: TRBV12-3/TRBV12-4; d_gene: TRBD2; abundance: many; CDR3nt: TGTGCCAGCAGTCCTAGGACTAGCGGGATCACAGATACGCAGTATTTT; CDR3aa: CASSPRTSGITDTQYF
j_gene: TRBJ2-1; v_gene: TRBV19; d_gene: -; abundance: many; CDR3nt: TGTGCCAGTATGGGGATGAGTAGCGGCACTAATGAGCAGTTCTTC; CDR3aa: CASMGMSSGTNEQFF
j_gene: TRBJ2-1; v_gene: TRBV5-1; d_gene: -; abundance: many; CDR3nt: TGCGCCAGCAGCTTGGGATACGGAGAATCTGAGCAGTTCTTC; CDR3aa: CASSLGYGESEQFF
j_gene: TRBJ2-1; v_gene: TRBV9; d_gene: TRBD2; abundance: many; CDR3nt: TGTGCCAGCAGCGTAGATGGTCGGGAGGGCTACAATGAGCAGTTCTTC; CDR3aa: CASSVDGREGYNEQFF
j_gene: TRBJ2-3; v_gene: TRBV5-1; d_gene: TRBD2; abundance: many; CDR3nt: TGCGCCAGCAGCTTAGCGGGAGCTTGGGATACGCAGTATTTT; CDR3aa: CASSLAGAWDTQYF
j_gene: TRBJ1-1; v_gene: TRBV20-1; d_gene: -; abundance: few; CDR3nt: TGCAGTGCGAACCAACAGGGGAACACTGAAGCTTTCTTT; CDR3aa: CSANQQGNTEAFF
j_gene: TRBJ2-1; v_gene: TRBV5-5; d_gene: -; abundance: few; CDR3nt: TGTGCCAGCAGCCACCCAATCATAAGGCAGTTCTTC; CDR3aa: CASSHPIIRQFF
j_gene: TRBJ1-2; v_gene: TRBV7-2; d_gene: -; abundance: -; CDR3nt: TGTGCCAGCAGCTATCCCTCAATAGCTAACTATGGCTACACCTTC; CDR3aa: CASSYPSIANYGYTF
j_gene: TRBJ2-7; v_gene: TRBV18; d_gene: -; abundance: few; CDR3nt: TGTGCCAGCTCCCCCATTAAGGGGTCCTACGAGCAGTACTTC; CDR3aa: CASSPIKGSYEQYF
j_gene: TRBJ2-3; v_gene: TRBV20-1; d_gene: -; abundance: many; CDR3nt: TGCAGTGCTAGTGGAGGCCGGGGGATTGGCACAGATACGCAGTATTTT; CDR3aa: CSASGGRGIGTDTQYF
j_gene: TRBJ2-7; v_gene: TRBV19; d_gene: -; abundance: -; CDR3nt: TGTGCCAGTAGTATCTCCGGGACAAGCTCCTACGAGCAGTACTTC; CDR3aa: CASSISGTSSYEQYF